Shown below are 25 T cell receptor beta chains from a single sample sequenced in a study of blood T cell repertoires in COVID-19. Using immunoSEQ multiplex PCR, the repertoire was profiled, and TCRdb retains in-frame clones only, with some absent. The sample comprises about 43,000 clones, more than 70% of which are singletons, and about 4.6% rests with the top ten. Sequenced material: peripheral blood. The receptors come from a human donor in a cohort sampled during active COVID-19.

This clone was seen only a few times. V and J are TRBV28 and TRBJ1-1; the D is unclear. Germline V CDR1 and CDR2: MDHEN, SYDVKM. The CDR3 sequence is 13 residues long. The V end was cut by 6 bases, the J end by 4 bases, with 12 bases between. CDR3 DNA: TGTGCCAGCAGCATACACCGCCCCACTGAAGCTTTCTTT. It translates to CASSIHRPTEAFF.

The rearrangement joins TRBV18 to TRBJ2-1; 13 bases are a match to TRBD2. This CDR3 region has 23 residues. V lost 1 base and J lost 0; bases outside the gene matches: 18. Germline assignment: CDR1 KGHSH and CDR2 LQKENI. CDR3 amino acids: CASSPLTRNGTSGKRGSYNEQFF. CDR3 bases: TGTGCCAGCTCACCACTCACAAGGAACGGGACTAGCGGGAAGAGGGGCTCCTACAATGAGCAGTTCTTC.

The chain links TRBV7-9 to TRBJ2-7, with TRBD2 matching over 7 bases. The CDR3 is made up of 15 amino acids. V lost 1 base, J lost 2 bases, and 5 bases stayed unmatched. The germline V gene has CDR1 SEHNR and CDR2 FQNEAQ (reference sequence). The CDR3 DNA reads as TGTGCCAGCAGCTTAGATCTAGCGGCAACCTACGAGCAGTACTTC. As protein: CASSLDLAATYEQYF.

This clone appeared a single time. V is TRBV2 and J is TRBJ2-3, with 10 bases identical to TRBD2. Germline CDR1 is SNHLY and CDR2 is FYNNEI. Trimming removed 4 bases from V and 0 bases from J; junction bases left unmatched: 13. This CDR3 spans 19 amino acids. As DNA, the CDR3 is TGTGCCAGCAGTGGTTTAGGAGCGCTAGCGGGAGTGAGCACAGATACGCAGTATTTT. This codes for CASSGLGALAGVSTDTQYF.

The chain recombines TRBV4-1 with TRBJ2-3; D unclear. This CDR3 comprises 16 residues. The germline CDR1 and CDR2 sequences are MGHRA and YSYEKL. Trimming left V 4 bases short and J 0 bases short, with 14 bases between. The CDR3 region has the DNA TGCGCCAGCAGCCCGAGGTGGTCCGGAAGCACAGATACGCAGTATTTT. It translates to CASSPRWSGSTDTQYF.

The chain employs TRBV30 and TRBJ1-4; TRBD1 is a possible D gene (5 bases). Germline CDR1 GTSNPN, CDR2 SVGIG (reference sequence). The CDR3 loop spans 16 amino acids. V lost 2 bases to trimming and J lost 4 bases, with 17 bases between them. The CDR3 loop is CAWSRDMGGNNEKLFF. The CDR3 DNA follows: TGTGCCTGGAGTCGTGACATGGGGGGAAATAATGAAAAACTGTTTTTT. Full variable domain (remainder filled in from reference TRBV30 and TRBJ1-4): SQTIHQWPATLVQPVGSPLSLECTVEGTSNPNLYWYRQAAGRGLQLLFYSVGIGQISSEVPQNLSASRPQDRQFILSSKKLLLSDSGFYLCAWSRDMGGNNEKLFFGSGTQLSVL.

The gene calls are TRBV29-1 and TRBJ2-2; 10 positions agree with TRBD2. The CDR3 loop spans 14 amino acids. The V gene end was trimmed by 6 bases and the J gene end by 0 bases; junction bases not matched to a gene: 1. From germline, CDR1 is SQVTM and CDR2 ANQGSEA. The CDR3 DNA reads TGCAGCGTCGGGACTAGCGCGAACACCGGGGAGCTGTTTTTT. Translating gives CSVGTSANTGELFF.

This rearrangement joins TRBV7-9 to TRBJ2-3, with 8 bases identical to TRBD2. CDR1 and CDR2 from the germline V gene are SEHNR and FQNEAQ (reference sequence). The CDR3 contains 17 residues. Unmatched junction bases numbered 13, after V lost 4 bases and J lost 4 bases. CDR3 sequence reads: CASSSWTSLEVADTQYF. The CDR3 DNA reads as TGTGCCAGCAGCTCATGGACTAGCTTGGAGGTCGCAGATACGCAGTATTTT.

The V call is TRBV7-9, the J call TRBJ2-3; 9 bases line up with TRBD2. This CDR3 comprises 16 residues. With 1 base clipped from V and 6 bases from J, the junction kept 8 bases outside the gene matches. CDR1 and CDR2 from the germline V gene are SEHNR and FQNEAQ (reference sequence). The CDR3 loop is CASSLGNSGGSDTQYF. For the CDR3, the DNA is TGTGCCAGCAGCTTAGGTAATAGCGGGGGATCGGATACGCAGTATTTT.

The chain carries TRBV5-4 and TRBJ2-7; 8 bases fit TRBD2. The length of the CDR3 is 15 residues. The V and J ends lost 2 bases and 5 bases, in that order; junction bases with no gene match: 9. CDR1 and CDR2 (germline): SGHNT, YYREEE (reference sequence). DNA of the CDR3: TGTGCCAGCAGCTTAAAGGGGACTAGATGGAACGAGCAGTACTTC. Its translation is CASSLKGTRWNEQYF.

The chain recombines TRBV7-8 with TRBJ2-5; 8 bases fit TRBD1. Trimming at V came to 4 bases and at J to 2 bases, leaving 9 bases not matched to a gene. The CDR3 is 16 residues long. The germline gives CDR1 SGHVS, CDR2 FQNEAQ. CDR3 protein: CASSSHFRQGQETQYF. The DNA for the CDR3 is TGTGCCAGCAGCTCTCACTTTAGACAGGGGCAAGAGACCCAGTACTTC.

This rearrangement joins TRBV4-1 to TRBJ1-3; D is unresolved. CDR1 is MGHRA and CDR2 is YSYEKL in the germline V gene. V lost 4 bases to trimming and J lost 6 bases, with 19 bases between them. This CDR3 is built from 16 residues. The CDR3 DNA reads TGCGCCAGCAGCCCTCGGGATGCCCTTTCGGAAAACACCATATATTTT. Protein sequence: CASSPRDALSENTIYF.

The sample holds one count of this clone. J is TRBJ2-7 and V is TRBV27; tentatively, D is TRBD2 (7 bases). V lost 8 bases and J lost 7, with 15 bases in between. The CDR3 length is 12 residues. Germline CDR1 MNHEY, CDR2 SMNVEV (reference sequence). The CDR3 DNA is TGTGCCAGCCGGGGGGCGAGAAGGGAGCAGTACTTC. Translated: CASRGARREQYF.

The chain employs TRBV2 and TRBJ1-2, with D uncertain. Germline values: CDR1 SNHLY, CDR2 FYNNEI. The CDR3 spans 16 residues. V was clipped by 2 bases and J by 0 bases, with 13 bases between them. This chain's CDR3 is CASSERVGRPNYGYTF. The CDR3 DNA reads as TGTGCCAGCAGTGAAAGGGTGGGGAGGCCTAACTATGGCTACACCTTC.

This clone was picked up one time. The chain couples TRBV5-1 to TRBJ1-2; D call uncertain. The V and J ends lost 6 bases and 2 bases respectively, with 8 bases between them. Germline loops: CDR1 SGHRS, CDR2 YFSETQ. CDR3 length: 12 amino acids. The CDR3 bases are TGCGCCAGCACTGAGCGGAACTATGGCTACACCTTC. Translation: CASTERNYGYTF. The full variable domain, with the rest looked up from reference TRBV5-1 and TRBJ1-2, is KAGVTQTPRYLIKTRGQQVTLSCSPISGHRSVSWYQQTPGQGLQFLFEYFSETQRNKGNFPGRFSGRQFSNSRSEMNVSTLELGDSALYLCASTERNYGYTFGSGTRLTVV.

This chain joins TRBV28 and TRBJ2-3; 12 bases match TRBD2. The CDR3 contains 14 residues. Germline V gives CDR1 MDHEN, CDR2 SYDVKM. V shed 4 bases, J shed 6 bases, and the junction held 2 bases outside the gene matches. CDR3 in amino acids: CASSSSGRGDTQYF. In nucleotides, the CDR3 is TGTGCCAGCAGTTCTAGCGGGAGGGGGGATACGCAGTATTTT.

This chain links TRBV7-9 with TRBJ2-1; 12 bases line up with TRBD2. Trimming took 5 bases from V and 6 from J; bases not matched to a gene: 8. The germline V gene encodes CDR1 SEHNR and CDR2 FQNEAQ (reference sequence). The CDR3 consists of 16 residues. The CDR3 DNA reads as TGTGCCAGCAGCCCAAGACTAGCGGGAGAGACCAATGAGCAGTTCTTC. It specifies CASSPRLAGETNEQFF.

This sequence joins TRBV27 and TRBJ2-7; 9 positions match TRBD2. Unmatched junction bases numbered 15, after V lost 3 bases and J lost 6 bases. The CDR3 contains 17 residues. CDR1 is MNHEY, CDR2 SMNVEV, per germline (reference sequence). The CDR3 spells CASSFAGLASPVGEQYF. Here the CDR3 DNA reads TGTGCCAGCAGTTTCGCGGGACTAGCTTCCCCCGTAGGCGAGCAGTACTTC.

The chain links TRBV7-9 to TRBJ2-1; 8 nucleotides line up with TRBD2. Germline V lookup: CDR1 SEHNR, CDR2 FQNEAQ (reference sequence). The CDR3 has 16 residues. The J segment lost 3 bases and the V segment lost 7 bases, leaving 11 bases of the junction unmatched. CDR3 DNA sequence: TGTGCCAGCAACTCGGCGAGCGGGAGTCTCTACAATGAGCAGTTCTTC. It is translated as CASNSASGSLYNEQFF.

The V gene is TRBV5-1, the J gene TRBJ2-7, with D maybe TRBD2 (6 bases). Trimming removed 1 base from V and 2 bases from J, with 10 bases in between. The CDR3 has 14 residues. Germline V CDR1 and CDR2: SGHRS, YFSETQ. The CDR3 DNA is TGCGCCAGCAGCTTGAGGGGACTCCCCTACGAGCAGTACTTC. Protein: CASSLRGLPYEQYF.

With respect to this clone: A much larger clone sits a single nucleotide away, making a read error possible. The V and J genes are TRBV6-1 and TRBJ1-1; weak D call: TRBD1 (6 bases). In germline, CDR1 is MNHNS, CDR2 SASEGT. Trimming pared 3 bases from V and 4 bases from J, leaving 9 bases between. This CDR3 spans 13 amino acids. Written as DNA, the CDR3 is TGTGCCAGCAGTGATTTCAGGGGCACTGAAGCTTTCTTT. Its translation: CASSDFRGTEAFF.

The chain joins TRBV6-5 to TRBJ1-2, with 10 positions matching TRBD1. Germline V gives CDR1 MNHEY, CDR2 SVGAGI. With V trimmed by 2 bases and J by 4 bases, 1 base remained unmatched. The CDR3 length is 14 residues. The CDR3 here is CASSYRDRGYGYTF. CDR3 DNA: TGTGCCAGCAGTTACCGGGACAGGGGCTATGGCTACACCTTC.

The V and J genes are TRBV5-1 and TRBJ2-5, with 11 positions matching TRBD2. V shed 3 bases, J shed 2 bases, and the junction held 6 bases outside the gene matches. Germline V gives CDR1 SGHRS, CDR2 YFSETQ. The CDR3 consists of 16 residues. This chain's CDR3 is CASSSLAGGKQETQYF. CDR3 DNA: TGCGCCAGCAGCTCTTTAGCGGGAGGGAAACAAGAGACCCAGTACTTC.

The CDR3 nucleotides read TGTGCCGCCACCCGTGAGACTGGAGCCTACGAGCAGTACTTC. Translated: CAATRETGAYEQYF. The chain is built from TRBV30 and TRBJ2-7; no firm D call. This CDR3 is 14 amino acids long. The V gene lost 8 bases and the J gene lost 2 bases, with 19 bases spanning the gap. Germline V gene lookup returns CDR1 GTSNPN and CDR2 SVGIG (reference sequence).

The chain carries TRBV6-5 and TRBJ2-7; 8 nucleotides match TRBD1. Unmatched junction bases numbered 6, after V lost 2 bases and J lost 3 bases. This CDR3 has 15 residues. The germline V gene has CDR1 MNHEY and CDR2 SVGAGI. The CDR3 spells CASSYTHTGGYEQYF. Here the CDR3 DNA reads TGTGCCAGCAGTTACACCCACACAGGGGGCTACGAGCAGTACTTC.